The 20 T cell receptor beta chains given below trace back to one sample, sequenced in a study of blood T cell repertoires in COVID-19. Libraries were prepared by immunoSEQ multiplex PCR; TCRdb keeps only in-frame clonotypes and omits some of them. The sample has some 220,000 clones, almost 85% seen once. Sequencing was done on a sample of peripheral blood. Receptors were obtained from a man in his fifties or sixties with COVID-19, enrolled during active disease.

This chain connects TRBV5-1 to TRBJ2-3; no definite D call. This CDR3 is built from 16 residues. Germline V lookup: CDR1 SGHRS, CDR2 YFSETQ. Between the trimmed V and J ends, which lost 0 bases and 0 bases, there was a span of 11 bases. CDR3 protein: CASSLESMRSTDTQYF. The CDR3 DNA reads TGCGCCAGCAGCTTGGAAAGTATGCGGAGCACAGATACGCAGTATTTT.

The chain combines TRBV5-5 with TRBJ2-2, with 7 bases aligning to TRBD1. V was clipped by 4 bases and J by 1 base; unmatched bases: 4. The CDR3 runs to 15 residues. The germline gives CDR1 SGHKS, CDR2 YYEKEE (reference sequence). CDR3 residues: CASSPTGVNTGELFF. The CDR3 DNA reads as TGTGCCAGCAGCCCTACAGGGGTGAACACCGGGGAGCTGTTTTTT.

The rearrangement links TRBV14 to TRBJ1-2, with D possibly being TRBD1 (5 bases). V lost 5 bases and J lost 4, with 11 bases in between. The CDR3 length is 13 residues. CDR1 is SGHDN and CDR2 is FVKESK in the germline V gene. The CDR3 nucleotides are TGTGCCAGCAGCTCTGACAGAGGCTATGGCTACACCTTC. It encodes CASSSDRGYGYTF.

V gene TRBV7-2 combines with J gene TRBJ2-7; 8 bases fit TRBD2. CDR1 and CDR2 (germline): SGHTA, FQGNSA. CDR3 length equals 15 residues. V lost 2 bases to trimming and J lost 2 bases; unmatched junction nucleotides: 5. CDR3 nucleotides: TGTGCCAGCAGCTTATCGGGGGGGGCTACCTACGAGCAGTACTTC. Translation: CASSLSGGATYEQYF.

The chain carries TRBV28 and TRBJ2-7; a possible D gene is TRBD2 (6 bases). V dropped 3 bases and J dropped 4 bases, with 16 bases sitting between them. Germline lookup yields CDR1 MDHEN and CDR2 SYDVKM. This CDR3 comprises 15 residues. The CDR3, as DNA: TGTGCCAGCAGTTTGTTGGACGGGAGAACTTACGAGCAGTACTTC. Its protein is CASSLLDGRTYEQYF.

V usage is TRBV7-2 and J usage is TRBJ2-5; 8 positions match TRBD1. Per the germline V gene, CDR1 is SGHTA and CDR2 is FQGNSA. V trimming: 3 bases; J trimming: 1 base; junction bases outside the gene matches: 4. The CDR3 has 15 amino acids. CDR3 nucleotides: TGTGCCAGCAGCTTTTCTGACAGGGGCCAAGAGACCCAGTACTTC. Translated, it gives CASSFSDRGQETQYF.

This sequence joins TRBV5-1 and TRBJ2-3; the D gene is possibly TRBD1 (6 bases). Germline V CDR1 and CDR2: SGHRS, YFSETQ. V shed 3 bases and J shed 3 bases, with 14 bases lying between them. The CDR3 extends over 15 amino acids. The CDR3 nucleotides are TGCGCCAGCAGCTCGACAGGTCTGCGAACAGATACGCAGTATTTT. Translating gives CASSSTGLRTDTQYF. Variable domain in full (rest from reference TRBV5-1 and TRBJ2-3): KAGVTQTPRYLIKTRGQQVTLSCSPISGHRSVSWYQQTPGQGLQFLFEYFSETQRNKGNFPGRFSGRQFSNSRSEMNVSTLELGDSALYLCASSSTGLRTDTQYFGPGTRLTVL.

The chain is built from TRBV5-4 and TRBJ2-5, with 8 bases aligning to TRBD2. With 0 bases clipped from V and 1 base from J, the junction kept 11 bases outside the gene matches. This CDR3 comprises 18 residues. Germline V gives CDR1 SGHNT, CDR2 YYREEE (reference sequence). The CDR3 region has the DNA TGTGCCAGCAGCTTGGGATCCGGGGGGGCTAGAGGCCAAGAGACCCAGTACTTC. Protein: CASSLGSGGARGQETQYF.

About this clone itself: Other DNA sequences in this specimen translate into the identical CDR3. V and J are TRBV19 and TRBJ1-2; 8 bases align to TRBD1. The germline V gene encodes CDR1 LNHDA and CDR2 SQIVND (reference sequence). This CDR3 has 14 residues. V was pared by 7 bases and J by 2 bases, with 6 bases of the junction left unmatched. CDR3 region: CASTPGQGNYGYTF. As DNA, the CDR3 is TGTGCCAGTACCCCTGGACAGGGAAACTATGGCTACACCTTC.

The sample holds one count of this clone. The chain has TRBV7-2 and TRBJ2-5, with D tentatively TRBD1 (6 bases). Germline CDR1 reads SGHTA; CDR2 reads FQGNSA. The CDR3 is made up of 14 amino acids. V was pared by 1 base and J by 4 bases, with 10 bases between. The DNA of the CDR3 is TGTGCCAGCAGCTTAGATCGAGGGGGAGAGACCCAGTACTTC. As protein: CASSLDRGGETQYF.

The rearrangement links TRBV11-3 to TRBJ1-5; unclear D gene. The CDR3 has 15 amino acids. Germline V lookup: CDR1 SGHNT, CDR2 YENEEA. Trimming left V 5 bases short and J 0 bases short, with 11 bases between. CDR3 region: CASSHTLYSNQPQHF. DNA of the CDR3: TGTGCCAGCAGCCATACACTATATAGCAATCAGCCCCAGCATTTT. The entire variable domain, with the rest obtained from reference TRBV11-3 and TRBJ1-5, is as follows: EAGVVQSPRYKIIEKKQPVAFWCNPISGHNTLYWYLQNLGQGPELLIRYENEEAVDDSQLPKDRFSAERLKGVDSTLKIQPAELGDSAVYLCASSHTLYSNQPQHFGDGTRLSIL.

The genes are TRBV21-1 and TRBJ2-1; the table's D call of TRBD2 was not tested on the DNA. TRBV21-1 is given as a pseudogene. The CDR3 has 13 residues. The CDR3 spells CASSQPGLELKFF. CDR3 in DNA: TGTGCCAGCAGCCAGCCGGGACTAGAGTTGAAGTTCTTC.

The rearrangement uses TRBV6-5 and TRBJ1-1; TRBD1 agrees at 11 bases. Germline CDR1 and CDR2: MNHEY and SVGAGI. The CDR3 has 14 amino acids. Germline trimming cut 6 bases from V and 4 bases from J; bases unmatched to any gene: 4. The CDR3 nucleotides read TGTGCCAGCAGCGGACAGGGGGCGATCACTGAAGCTTTCTTT. Protein product: CASSGQGAITEAFF.

The gene calls are TRBV5-4 and TRBJ2-1, with D unresolved. V lost 0 bases to trimming and J lost 4 bases, with 5 bases between them. Germline CDR1 SGHNT, CDR2 YYREEE (reference sequence). The CDR3 loop spans 13 amino acids. The DNA of the CDR3 is TGTGCCAGCAGCTTGGCCCTTTACAATGAGCAGTTCTTC. Its translation is CASSLALYNEQFF.

V gene TRBV3-1 (or the pseudogene TRBV3-2) combines with J gene TRBJ2-2, with 7 positions matching TRBD2. The CDR3 spans 16 residues. V gave up 1 base and J gave up 4 bases; unmatched junction bases: 6. Germline values: CDR1 LGHDT, CDR2 YNNKEL (reference sequence). The CDR3 spells CASSQVFKRGTGELFF. In DNA, the CDR3 is TGTGCCAGCAGCCAAGTCTTTAAGCGGGGCACCGGGGAGCTGTTTTTT.

The rearrangement uses TRBV29-1 and TRBJ1-5, with TRBD1 identical over 9 bases. V was clipped by 8 bases and J by 1 base; unmatched bases: 15. This CDR3 region has 17 residues. From germline, CDR1 is SQVTM and CDR2 ANQGSEA. CDR3 nucleotide sequence: TGCAGCTTAGTACCGGGACAGGGAAGGCTAAGCAATCAGCCCCAGCATTTT. As protein: CSLVPGQGRLSNQPQHF.

The genes are TRBV4-1 and TRBJ2-5; 12 bases line up with TRBD2. The CDR3 extends over 16 amino acids. Trimming removed 2 bases from V and 2 bases from J; junction bases left unmatched: 3. CDR1 and CDR2 (germline): MGHRA, YSYEKL. Here the CDR3 reads CASSQLGLAGQETQYF. CDR3 nucleotide sequence: TGCGCCAGCAGCCAATTAGGACTAGCGGGGCAAGAGACCCAGTACTTC.

The rearrangement links TRBV5-1 to TRBJ2-3; 10 bases are a match to TRBD1. Germline V gives CDR1 SGHRS, CDR2 YFSETQ. This CDR3 region has 17 residues. Trimming took 0 bases from V and 5 from J; bases not matched to a gene: 9. The CDR3 is CASSLARDRGSLDTQYF. The CDR3 DNA is TGCGCCAGCAGCTTGGCGAGGGACAGGGGATCTTTAGATACGCAGTATTTT.

This clone was detected only once. V usage is TRBV30 and J usage is TRBJ2-1; D gene uncertain. Germline assignment: CDR1 GTSNPN and CDR2 SVGIG (reference sequence). The CDR3 length is 11 residues. With 5 bases removed from V and 8 bases from J, the gap between germline ends came to 10 bases. The CDR3 DNA reads TGTGCCTGGTCCTCCGGTCATGAGCAGTTCTTC. It specifies CAWSSGHEQFF.

As DNA, the CDR3 is TGTGCCAGCAGCACTAGCGGGGGGGTCTACAATGAGCAGTTCTTC. It codes for CASSTSGGVYNEQFF. V usage is TRBV9 and J usage is TRBJ2-1; 13 positions agree with TRBD2. CDR3 size: 15 residues. J was trimmed by 3 bases and V by 4 bases; bases with no gene match: 1. The germline V gene has CDR1 SGDLS and CDR2 YYNGEE.